The sequence of this T cell receptor (beta chain) was determined in a study of blood T cell repertoires in COVID-19. Study overall: COVID-19 samples, acute and convalescent, were from the United States, Italy and Spain. From T cells, B-cell-depleted T cells, or PBMCs came the material, which was cDNA or gDNA.

As processed by the authors: Scientists estimated how many nucleated cells there were by amplifying reference gene primers. Profiled with immunoSEQ multiplex PCR; TCRdb holds only in-frame clones, not every one. V, J and clone size reflect that table, while D and trimming were determined from the DNA. Among 200,000 to 250,000 clones listed, around 82% were seen once. The V gene end was trimmed by 3 bases and the J gene end by 3 bases; junction bases not matched to a gene: 4. The CDR3 contains 14 residues. Germline CDR1 ENHRY, CDR2 SYGVKD. The material sequenced was peripheral blood. The V and J genes are TRBV10-3 and TRBJ2-7; TRBD1 matches 8 bases. This sequence originates from a woman in her 70s with acute or convalescent COVID-19. CDR3 protein: CAISESGGFYEQYF. The DNA of the CDR3 is TGTGCCATCAGTGAATCAGGGGGCTTCTACGAGCAGTACTTC.